The sequence of this T cell receptor beta chain was determined in a study of a mutant IDH1 vaccine in newly diagnosed glioma. Study summary: Onset of vaccination occurred 4-6 weeks following radiotherapy alone, or with temozolomide cycles.

Sample time point: week 5, during vaccination. Doses of 300 ug of mutant IDH1 20-mer peptide were given with topical imiquimod. Tumors from donors were new WHO grade 3 or 4 IDH1-mutant astrocytomas with ATRX loss. Details on this clone: Antigen specificity is unknown.

The CDR3 extends over 15 amino acids. V gave up 0 bases and J gave up 3 bases, with 8 bases separating them. The germline V gene has CDR1 LGHNA and CDR2 YSLEER. TCRdb's table, derived via immunoSEQ multiplex PCR, lists solely in-frame clones and lacks some. Here the sample spans around 36,000 clones, about 89% being singletons. This material consisted of PBMCs, taken from a glioma patient whose treatment included an IDH1 peptide vaccine. This chain connects TRBV4-3 to TRBJ1-4, with a weak D call TRBD1 (5 bases). This clonotype originated in a man in his fifties with glioma. This CDR3 reads CASSQDQGPNEKLFF. The CDR3 nucleotides are TGCGCCAGCAGCCAAGATCAGGGCCCTAATGAAAAACTGTTTTTT.